The T cell receptor (beta chain) described here comes from a study of blood T cell repertoires in COVID-19 (dated by TCRdb to about 2020). Concerning the study at large: Samples covering the acute and convalescent phases of COVID-19 were provided by collaborators in the United States, Italy and Spain. Subjects who had been exposed to COVID-19, were actively infected with it, or had recovered from it provided the deeply sampled blood TCRbeta repertoires that made up the dataset. Where HLA class I and class II types were available, the types were taken from metadata supplied by the sample provider, not from assay-based typing. The samples were drawn from two sources: the first 160 participants of the ongoing ImmuneRACE study, and over 950 subjects contributed by 6 global collaborators. A de-identified subject ID, COVID-19 status, age in years and sex were almost always included in the sample metadata. The repertoires were released in a freely available public database intended as a resource for research on the immune response to SARS-CoV-2. The material from the prospective study consisted of cDNA or gDNA derived from T cells, B-cell-depleted T cells, or PBMCs. Results and caveats for the whole study, not just this receptor: The quantity of clinical and demographic metadata differed by source and by participant and was supplied without curation.

Remarks on this clone: The antigen it binds to is not known. Qualities for individual bases were not recorded, and no much larger clone is one base off.

The CDR3 holds 16 amino acids from the cysteine to the phenylalanine. Only the CDR3 DNA stays, 48 bases, in frame from base 1. Compared with germline, V lacks 5 bases and J lacks 0 bases; bases without a gene match: 8. The CDR1 and CDR2 encoded by the germline V gene (reference sequence) are LNHDA and SQIVND. The immunoSEQ Assay, a bias-controlled multiplex PCR, was used to amplify TCRbeta CDR3 regions from genomic DNA. Per the source publication's procedure: Nucleated cell counts per sample were estimated from amplification of reference gene primers within the assay. To quantify the absolute abundance of each unique TCRbeta CDR3 rearrangement, sequence reads were collapsed and filtered. For each sample, productive Simpson clonality was calculated by taking the square root of Simpson's diversity index across productive rearrangements. TCRdb stores this immuneACCESS table with in-frame sequences only. Part of the clones is absent; in the studies checked, under half of the shortfall reflects unresolved V genes, and no reason is known for the rest. V and J calls and clone size follow that table, whereas D and trimming were derived from the DNA. The sample data list under 75,000 clones, and 80% to 95% of these were observed just once. The ten top clones hold roughly 4.2% of the sample.

The collaborating institutions used their own protocols to collect whole blood in K2EDTA tubes. Collaborator samples were shipped for TCRbeta analysis as frozen whole blood, isolated PBMCs, or DNA extracted from either sample type. Recombination linked TRBV19 to TRBJ2-3; 7 bases in the middle match TRBD2. This receptor was taken from a man aged 50 or older with active COVID-19. What was sequenced was peripheral blood. The nucleotide sequence reads TGTGCCAGTAGTCTCGGCGGGACTACTAGCACAGATACGCAGTATTTT. This yields the protein CASSLGGTTSTDTQYF. The variable domain in full, with residues beyond the CDR3 obtained from the reference TRBV19 and TRBJ2-3 genes, is DGGITQSPKYLFRKEGQNVTLSCEQNLNHDAMYWYRQDPGQGLRLIYYSQIVNDFQKGDIAEGYSVSREKKESFPLTVTSAQKNPTAFYLCASSLGGTTSTDTQYFGPGTRLTVL.